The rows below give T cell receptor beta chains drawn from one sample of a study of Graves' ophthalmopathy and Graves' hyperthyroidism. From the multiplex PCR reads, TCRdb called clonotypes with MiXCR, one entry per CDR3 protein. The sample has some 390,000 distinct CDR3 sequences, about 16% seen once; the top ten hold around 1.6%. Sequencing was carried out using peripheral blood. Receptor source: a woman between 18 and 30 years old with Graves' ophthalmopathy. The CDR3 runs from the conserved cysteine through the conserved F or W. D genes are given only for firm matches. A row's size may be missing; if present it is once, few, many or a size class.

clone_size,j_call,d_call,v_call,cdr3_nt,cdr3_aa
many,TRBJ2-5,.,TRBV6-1,TGTGCCAGCACTCCTAGAAGACCGGGACTGGGGGTGACCCAGTACTTC,CASTPRRPGLGVTQYF
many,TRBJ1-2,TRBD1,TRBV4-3,TGCGCCAGCAGCCATGCAGGGATCGGGACAGGGGACTATGGCTACACCTTC,CASSHAGIGTGDYGYTF
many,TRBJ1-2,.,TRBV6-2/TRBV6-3,TGTGCCAGCAGCCACAAGGGGGGCAACTATGGCTACACCTTC,CASSHKGGNYGYTF
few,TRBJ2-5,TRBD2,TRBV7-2,TGTGCCAGCAGCTGGGCGGGAGACCACCAAGAGACCCAGTACTTC,CASSWAGDHQETQYF
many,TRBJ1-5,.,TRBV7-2,TGTGCCAGCAGCCTCCAAGGCGGGGATCAGCCCCAGCATTTT,CASSLQGGDQPQHF
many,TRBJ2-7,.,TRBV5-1,TGCGCCAGCAGCCTTGCGTGGGGGTACGAGCAGTACTTC,CASSLAWGYEQYF
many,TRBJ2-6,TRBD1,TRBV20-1,TGCAGTGCTAGAGTATGGCAGGGGGCCCCTGGGGCCAACGTCCTGACTTTC,CSARVWQGAPGANVLTF
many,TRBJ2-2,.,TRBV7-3,TGTGCCAGCAGCCCTTCCCGACTTCGGTCCGGGGAGCTGTTTTTT,CASSPSRLRSGELFF
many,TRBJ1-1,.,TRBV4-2,TGTGCCAGCAGCCAAGATAGGAGGACGGGGAACACTGAAGCTTTCTTT,CASSQDRRTGNTEAFF
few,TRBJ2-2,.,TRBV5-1,TGCGCCAGCAGCTTAAACGTCGGGAGCGCCACCGGGGAGCTGTTTTTT,CASSLNVGSATGELFF
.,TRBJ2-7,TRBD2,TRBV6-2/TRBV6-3,TGTGCCAGCAGTTTCCGACCGGGACTAGCAAAGGGCGAGCAGTACTTC,CASSFRPGLAKGEQYF
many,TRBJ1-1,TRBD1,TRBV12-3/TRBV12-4,TGTGCCAGCAGTTGGGGACAGGGGATGAACACTGAAGCTTTCTTT,CASSWGQGMNTEAFF
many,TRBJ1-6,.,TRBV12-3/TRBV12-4,TGTGCCAGCCTAGTGGGCCCAAATTCACCCCTCCACTTT,CASLVGPNSPLHF
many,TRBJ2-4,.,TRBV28,TGTGCCAGCAGACCCCACGGCCAGGGAGTACAGTACTTC,CASRPHGQGVQYF
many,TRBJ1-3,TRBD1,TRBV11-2,TGTGCCAGCAGCTTCGTGACAGGGCGCTCTGGAAACACCATATATTTT,CASSFVTGRSGNTIYF
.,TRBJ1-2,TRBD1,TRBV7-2,TGTGCCAGCAGCTTTGGACAGGCCGCTAACTATGGCTACACCTTC,CASSFGQAANYGYTF
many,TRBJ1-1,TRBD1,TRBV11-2,TGTGCCAGCAGCTTAGGTCGGACAGGGGGAGGAACTGAAGCTTTCTTT,CASSLGRTGGGTEAFF
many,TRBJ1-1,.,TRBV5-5,TGTGCCAGCAGCCAAGGGTCCCTCGAAGCTTTCTTT,CASSQGSLEAFF
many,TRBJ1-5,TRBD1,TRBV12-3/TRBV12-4,TGTGCCAGCAGTTTGACAGGGATCAACAATCAGCCCCAGCATTTT,CASSLTGINNQPQHF
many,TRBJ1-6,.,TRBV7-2,TGTGCCAGCAGCTTAGGTAGCCGGTCACCCCTCCACTTT,CASSLGSRSPLHF
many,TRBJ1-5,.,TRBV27,TGTGCCAGCAGTCCACTCCGCCGGTGGGGTCGTCAGCCCCAGCATTTT,CASSPLRRWGRQPQHF
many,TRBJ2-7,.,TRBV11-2,TGTGCCAGCAGCTCCCGCAAATCGGGTGATTGGGAAGAGCAGTACTTC,CASSSRKSGDWEEQYF
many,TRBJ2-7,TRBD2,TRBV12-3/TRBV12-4,TGTGCCAGCGCACCGTTGGAGCCGGGACTAGCGACCAACTACGAGCAGTACTTC,CASAPLEPGLATNYEQYF
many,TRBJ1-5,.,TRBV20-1,TGCAGTGCTGGGGCAGGGGAAGCCAATCAGCCCCAGCATTTT,CSAGAGEANQPQHF
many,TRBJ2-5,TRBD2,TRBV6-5,TGTGCCAGCAGTTACTCGTTAGGTTTAGCGGGGGTTGTAGAGACCCAGTACTTC,CASSYSLGLAGVVETQYF
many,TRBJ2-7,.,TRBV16,TGTGCCAGCAGCCCCCAGAGGGAGCAGTACTTC,CASSPQREQYF
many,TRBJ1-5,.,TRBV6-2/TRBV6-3,TGTGCCAGCAGTTACGGTCGGGCACCATCAGGCGATCAGCCCCAGCATTTT,CASSYGRAPSGDQPQHF
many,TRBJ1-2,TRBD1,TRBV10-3,TGTGCCACCATCCCTCGACAGGGTGACTACTATGGCTACACCTTC,CATIPRQGDYYGYTF
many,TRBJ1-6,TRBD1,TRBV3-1,TGTGCCAGCAGCCACTTACCGGGACAGGGGGCGCGAAAGGGACCCCTCCACTTT,CASSHLPGQGARKGPLHF